These 18 T cell receptor beta chains were all obtained from the same sample, sequenced in a study of somatic mutations in cytotoxic T cells in rheumatoid arthritis. TCRdb keeps only in-frame clones here, not all; method: immunoSEQ multiplex PCR. The sample lists approximately 13,000 clones; around 80% were seen once. What was sequenced was CD8+ T cells sorted from blood. The source is an adult with rheumatoid arthritis.

This chain uses TRBV6-1 with TRBJ1-1; D is possibly TRBD1 (5 bases). V was trimmed by 2 bases and J by 5 bases, leaving 21 bases between them. The length of the CDR3 is 17 residues. From germline, CDR1 is MNHNS and CDR2 SASEGT. CDR3 coding DNA: TGTGCCAGCAGTGAATTGCCGGGCCACGAACGGGGGACTGAAGCTTTCTTT. Encoded protein: CASSELPGHERGTEAFF.

The chain employs TRBV19 and TRBJ2-1; D remains unclear. The germline V and J ends were trimmed by 5 bases and 10 bases, with 15 bases remaining between them. The CDR3 is 13 amino acids. Germline CDR1 and CDR2: LNHDA and SQIVND (reference sequence). The CDR3 coding sequence is TGTGCCAGTAGTCCCTATATGCCGCGGGAGCAGTTCTTC. Protein sequence: CASSPYMPREQFF.

This clone is labeled as medium-sized. The chain employs TRBV27 and TRBJ1-1; D unresolved. The CDR3 has 13 amino acids. Trimming took off 3 bases at V and 4 bases at J, with 9 bases between the two ends. Germline V CDR1 and CDR2: MNHEY, SMNVEV (reference sequence). For the CDR3, the DNA is TGTGCCAGCAGTTTCGCCGGCGGCACTGAAGCTTTCTTT. It translates to CASSFAGGTEAFF.

This clone showed up just once. This chain connects TRBV9 to TRBJ2-3; D may match TRBD1 or TRBD2 (5 bases each). Per the germline V gene, CDR1 is SGDLS and CDR2 is YYNGEE. Trimming took off 1 base at V and 3 bases at J, with 12 bases between the two ends. The CDR3 is made up of 15 amino acids. CDR3 nucleotides: TGTGCCAGCAGCGTAATGGGGGTTGGGACAGATACGCAGTATTTT. Protein: CASSVMGVGTDTQYF.

The V and J genes are TRBV7-9 and TRBJ2-6; D is possibly TRBD1 (6 bases). The CDR3 runs to 18 residues. V gave up 8 bases and J gave up 0 bases, with 20 bases separating them. Germline V CDR1 and CDR2: SEHNR, FQNEAQ (reference sequence). The CDR3 protein is CASGSTAGESSGANVLTF. CDR3 coding DNA: TGTGCCAGCGGTTCTACGGCAGGGGAAAGCTCTGGGGCCAACGTCCTGACTTTC. Based on the CDR3 plus reference TRBV7-9 and TRBJ2-6, the full variable domain is DTGVSQNPRHKITKRGQNVTFRCDPISEHNRLYWYRQTLGQGPEFLTYFQNEAQLEKSRLLSDRFSAERPKGSFSTLEIQRTEQGDSAMYLCASGSTAGESSGANVLTFGAGSRLTVL.

The chain is built from TRBV9 and TRBJ2-1, with a weak D call TRBD2 (6 bases). CDR1 SGDLS and CDR2 YYNGEE come from the germline V gene. Trimming cost V 2 bases and J 0 bases, with 15 bases left between them. There are 17 residues in the CDR3. The CDR3 sequence is CASSVNSRRGSYNEQFF. CDR3 coding DNA: TGTGCCAGCAGCGTCAACTCCCGGCGGGGCTCCTACAATGAGCAGTTCTTC.

The V call is TRBV5-5, the J call TRBJ2-5; D not resolved. V lost 2 bases and J 5 bases, leaving 22 bases between the germline ends. Germline V gene sequence: CDR1 SGHKS, CDR2 YYEKEE (reference sequence). The CDR3 runs 17 residues. CDR3 nucleotide sequence: TGTGCCAGCAGCTTAGGCCGGAGCCTTTCGTCCGAGGAGACCCAGTACTTC. Translating gives CASSLGRSLSSEETQYF.

This sequence joins TRBV11-3 and TRBJ2-3; TRBD2 might be the D (5 bases). CDR1 is SGHNT and CDR2 is YENEEA in the germline V gene. V lost 0 bases to trimming and J lost 6 bases, with 10 bases between them. There are 14 residues in the CDR3. The CDR3 DNA reads as TGTGCCAGCAGCTTAGATTCCAGAGGGGATACGCAGTATTTT. This sequence encodes CASSLDSRGDTQYF.

This sequence joins TRBV4-1 and TRBJ1-1; D unclear. Deletions cut 1 base from V and 5 bases from J, with 17 bases between. Germline lookup yields CDR1 MGHRA and CDR2 YSYEKL. CDR3 size: 16 residues. The CDR3 coding sequence is TGCGCCAGCAGCCAAGGGGCCCGACCCCCGAGGACTGAAGCTTTCTTT. Translated, it gives CASSQGARPPRTEAFF.

This sequence joins TRBV14 and TRBJ1-2; no firm D call. CDR1 is SGHDN, CDR2 FVKESK, per germline. The CDR3 is 13 residues long. V was pared by 5 bases and J by 7 bases, with 14 bases between. The DNA for the CDR3 is TGTGCCAGCAGCGCCTTGTGGGCCGGTGGCTACACCTTC. This gives the protein CASSALWAGGYTF. Filled out from reference TRBV14 and TRBJ1-2, the complete variable domain reads EAGVTQFPSHSVIEKGQTVTLRCDPISGHDNLYWYRRVMGKEIKFLLHFVKESKQDESGMPNNRFLAERTGGTYSTLKVQPAELEDSGVYFCASSALWAGGYTFGSGTRLTVV.

The chain recombines TRBV5-1 with TRBJ2-3; 12 bases are a match to TRBD1. Trimming removed 10 bases from V and 5 bases from J; junction bases left unmatched: 8. Germline lookup yields CDR1 SGHRS and CDR2 YFSETQ. The CDR3 covers 14 residues. CDR3 coding DNA: TGCGCCTCCGGGACAGGGGGCGTTGAAGATACGCAGTATTTT. Protein product: CASGTGGVEDTQYF.

The chain is built from TRBV7-9 and TRBJ2-1; D is undetermined. Per germline, CDR1 SEHNR and CDR2 FQNEAQ (reference sequence). The CDR3 spans 15 residues. The V gene lost 2 bases and the J gene lost 5 bases, with 13 bases spanning the gap. CDR3 DNA sequence: TGTGCCAGCAGCTTATCCGAGACGAGCCACAATGAGCAGTTCTTC. Amino acid sequence: CASSLSETSHNEQFF. The variable domain in full, with the rest retrieved from reference TRBV7-9 and TRBJ2-1, is DTGVSQNPRHKITKRGQNVTFRCDPISEHNRLYWYRQTLGQGPEFLTYFQNEAQLEKSRLLSDRFSAERPKGSFSTLEIQRTEQGDSAMYLCASSLSETSHNEQFFGPGTRLTVL.

This rearrangement joins TRBV6-5 to TRBJ1-2, with 8 bases aligning to TRBD1. CDR1 and CDR2 from the germline V gene are MNHEY and SVGAGI. Trimming removed 5 bases from V and 7 bases from J; junction bases left unmatched: 6. The CDR3 loop spans 13 amino acids. This CDR3 is CASSLDRGSGYTF. CDR3 sequence (DNA): TGTGCCAGCAGTCTTGACAGGGGATCTGGCTACACCTTC.

The chain recombines TRBV29-1 with TRBJ2-7; 7 nucleotides align to TRBD1. Germline V gives CDR1 SQVTM, CDR2 ANQGSEA. This CDR3 comprises 14 residues. V lost 8 bases and J lost 0; bases outside the gene matches: 10. DNA of the CDR3: TGCAGCATCGCCTTGGACAGGAGCTCCTACGAGCAGTACTTC. The encoded protein is CSIALDRSSYEQYF.

Concerning this clone itself: The junction shows a germline mismatch at one end, possibly a read error. This chain uses TRBV6-1 with TRBJ2-4; D is possibly TRBD1 or TRBD2 (6 bases each). The CDR3 totals 13 residues. CDR1 is MNHNS, CDR2 SASEGT, per germline. The CDR3 is CASSEALRGGKNF. CDR3 nucleotide sequence: TGTGCCAGCAGTGAAGCGCTTCGAGGGGGGAAAAACTTC.

The rearrangement uses TRBV7-9 and TRBJ1-5; tentative D call: TRBD1 (5 bases). This CDR3 is 14 amino acids long. Deletions cut 6 bases from V and 7 bases from J, with 16 bases between. Germline CDR1 is SEHNR and CDR2 is FQNEAQ (reference sequence). The CDR3 spells CASSPLGGYQPQHF. For the CDR3, the DNA is TGTGCCAGCAGTCCCCTCGGGGGGTACCAGCCCCAGCATTTT.

The rearrangement joins TRBV9 to TRBJ1-1; 7 bases are shared with TRBD1. The CDR3 loop spans 12 amino acids. Germline assignment: CDR1 SGDLS and CDR2 YYNGEE. J lost 7 bases, V lost 6 bases, and 6 bases had no gene match. This CDR3 is CASKNYRGEAFF. For the CDR3, the DNA is TGTGCCAGCAAGAACTACAGGGGTGAAGCTTTCTTT.

The chain links TRBV28 to TRBJ2-6; 9 bases line up with TRBD1. V was pared by 5 bases and J by 4 bases, with 3 bases of the junction left unmatched. Germline CDR1 and CDR2: MDHEN and SYDVKM. The CDR3 loop spans 15 amino acids. The CDR3, as DNA: TGTGCCAGCAGTCTCACAGGGGGCGGGGCCAACGTCCTGACTTTC. Translation gives CASSLTGGGANVLTF.